This entry lists 3 T cell receptor beta chains sequenced from one sample in a study of cytomegalovirus exposure and HLA in healthy donors. Use of 60 Vbeta and 13 Jbeta primers characterized the PCR. Data came from immunoSEQ multiplex PCR; TCRdb stores just in-frame clones and leaves some out. Seen here are some 160,000 clones, around 81% observed once, and the top ten hold approximately 1.5%. The source material was PBMCs. These TCRs come from a middle-aged man in good health and CMV-seronegative.

The rearrangement uses TRBV5-1 and TRBJ2-5; 7 bases agree with TRBD2. TRBJ2-7 explains the end of the DNA better; the J call may be wrong. This CDR3 has 15 amino acids. Germline V gene data show CDR1 as SGHRS and CDR2 as YFSETQ. The DNA of the CDR3 is TGCGCCAGCAGCTTGGAGGGGACTACCGGATACGAGCAGTACTTC. Protein product: CASSLEGTTGYEQYF.

The chain joins TRBV9 to TRBJ2-5, with 12 bases that match TRBD2. CDR3 length equals 16 residues. From germline, CDR1 is SGDLS and CDR2 YYNGEE. Trimming cost V 4 bases and J 2 bases; bases outside gene matches: 6. CDR3: CASSTRTSGAQETQYF. In nucleotides, the CDR3 is TGTGCCAGCAGCACCCGGACTAGCGGGGCACAAGAGACCCAGTACTTC.

This chain links TRBV19 with TRBJ2-1; tentative D call: TRBD2 (5 bases). Germline CDR1 reads LNHDA; CDR2 reads SQIVND (reference sequence). The CDR3 has 14 amino acids. V lost 4 bases, J lost 1 base, and 8 bases lay in between. This chain's CDR3 is CASSNLASYNEQFF. The DNA of the CDR3 is TGTGCCAGTAGTAACCTAGCTTCCTACAATGAGCAGTTCTTC.